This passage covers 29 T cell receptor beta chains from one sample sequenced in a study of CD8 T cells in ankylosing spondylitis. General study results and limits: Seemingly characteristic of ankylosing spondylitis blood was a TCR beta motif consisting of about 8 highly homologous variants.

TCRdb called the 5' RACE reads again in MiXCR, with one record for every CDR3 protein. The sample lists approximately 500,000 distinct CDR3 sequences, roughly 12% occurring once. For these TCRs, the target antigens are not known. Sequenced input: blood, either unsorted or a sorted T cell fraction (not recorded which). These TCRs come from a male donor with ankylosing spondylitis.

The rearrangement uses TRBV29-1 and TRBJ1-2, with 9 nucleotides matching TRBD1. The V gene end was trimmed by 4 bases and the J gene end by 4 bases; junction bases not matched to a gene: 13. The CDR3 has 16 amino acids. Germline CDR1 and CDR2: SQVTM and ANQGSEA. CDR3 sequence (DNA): TGCAGCGTTGCCGATGGTTACAGGGGGCATGGCTATGGCTACACCTTC. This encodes CSVADGYRGHGYGYTF.

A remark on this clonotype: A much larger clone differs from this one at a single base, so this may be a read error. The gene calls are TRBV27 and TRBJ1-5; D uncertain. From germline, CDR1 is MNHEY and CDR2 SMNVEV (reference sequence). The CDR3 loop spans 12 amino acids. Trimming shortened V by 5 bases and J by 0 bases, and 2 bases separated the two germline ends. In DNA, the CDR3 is TGTGCCAGCAGTACTAGCAATCAGCCCCAGCATTTT. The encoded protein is CASSTSNQPQHF.

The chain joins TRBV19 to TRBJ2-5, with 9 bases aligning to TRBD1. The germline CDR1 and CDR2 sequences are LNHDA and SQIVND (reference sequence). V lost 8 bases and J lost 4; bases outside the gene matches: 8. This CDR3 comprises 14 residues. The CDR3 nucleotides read TGTGCCAGTGGTCGACAGGGGGGTACAGAGACCCAGTACTTC. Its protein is CASGRQGGTETQYF.

The CDR3 protein is CASSLIANTGELFF. The CDR3 DNA follows: TGTGCCAGCAGTTTAATAGCGAACACCGGGGAGCTGTTTTTT. The chain couples TRBV27 to TRBJ2-2; D is unresolved. The CDR3 consists of 14 residues. V shed 2 bases and J shed 0 bases, with 4 bases lying between them. The germline V gene encodes CDR1 MNHEY and CDR2 SMNVEV (reference sequence).

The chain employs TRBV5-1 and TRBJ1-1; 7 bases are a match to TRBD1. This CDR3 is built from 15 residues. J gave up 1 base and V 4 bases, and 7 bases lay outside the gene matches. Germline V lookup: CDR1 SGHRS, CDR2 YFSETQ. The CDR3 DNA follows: TGCGCCAGCAGCCTCTGGCAGGGGGGGAACACTGAAGCTTTCTTT. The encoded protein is CASSLWQGGNTEAFF. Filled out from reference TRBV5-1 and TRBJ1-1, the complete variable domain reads KAGVTQTPRYLIKTRGQQVTLSCSPISGHRSVSWYQQTPGQGLQFLFEYFSETQRNKGNFPGRFSGRQFSNSRSEMNVSTLELGDSALYLCASSLWQGGNTEAFFGQGTRLTVV.

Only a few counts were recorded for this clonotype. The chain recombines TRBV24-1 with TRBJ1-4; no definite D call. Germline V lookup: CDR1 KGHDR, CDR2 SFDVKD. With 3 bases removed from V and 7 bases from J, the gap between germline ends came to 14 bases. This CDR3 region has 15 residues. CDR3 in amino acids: CATSDRLGGSEKLFF. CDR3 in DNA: TGTGCCACCAGTGATCGACTCGGCGGGAGTGAAAAACTGTTTTTT.

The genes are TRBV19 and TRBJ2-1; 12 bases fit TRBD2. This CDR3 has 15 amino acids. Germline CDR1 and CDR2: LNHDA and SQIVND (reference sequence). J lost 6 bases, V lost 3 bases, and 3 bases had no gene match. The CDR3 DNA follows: TGTGCCAGTAGTATCCTAGCGGGAGGGCCCAATGAGCAGTTCTTC. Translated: CASSILAGGPNEQFF.

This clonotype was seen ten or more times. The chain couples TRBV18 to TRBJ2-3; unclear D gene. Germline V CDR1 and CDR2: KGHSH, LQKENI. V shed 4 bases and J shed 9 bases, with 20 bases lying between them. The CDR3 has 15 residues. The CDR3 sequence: CASSQTRIPTQTQYF. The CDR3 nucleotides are TGTGCCAGCTCACAGACGCGTATACCAACTCAGACGCAGTATTTT.

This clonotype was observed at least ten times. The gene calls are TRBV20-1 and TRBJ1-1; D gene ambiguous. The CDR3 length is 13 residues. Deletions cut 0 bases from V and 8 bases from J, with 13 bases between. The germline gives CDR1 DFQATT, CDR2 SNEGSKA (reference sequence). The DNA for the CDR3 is TGCAGTGCTAGAGAGCGTCGGGAGGGAGAAGCTTTCTTT. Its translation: CSARERREGEAFF.

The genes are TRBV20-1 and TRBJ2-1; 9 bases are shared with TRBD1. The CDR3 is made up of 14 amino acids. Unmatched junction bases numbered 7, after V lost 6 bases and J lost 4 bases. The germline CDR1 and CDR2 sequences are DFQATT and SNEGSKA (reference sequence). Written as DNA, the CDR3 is TGCAGTGCCACGGACAGGGGATATTACAATGAGCAGTTCTTC. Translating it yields CSATDRGYYNEQFF.

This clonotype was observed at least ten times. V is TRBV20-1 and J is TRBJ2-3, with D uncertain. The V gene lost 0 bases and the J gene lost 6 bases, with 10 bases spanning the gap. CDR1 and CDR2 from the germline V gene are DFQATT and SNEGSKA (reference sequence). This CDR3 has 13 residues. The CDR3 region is CSARDQAVDTQYF. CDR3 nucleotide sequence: TGCAGTGCTAGAGACCAGGCTGTGGATACGCAGTATTTT.

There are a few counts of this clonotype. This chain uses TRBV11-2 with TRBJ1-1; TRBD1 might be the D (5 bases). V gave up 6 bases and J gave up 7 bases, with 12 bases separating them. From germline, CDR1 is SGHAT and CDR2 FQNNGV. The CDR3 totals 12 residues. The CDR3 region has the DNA TGTGCCAGCAGTCAAGGTAGGGGTGAAGCTTTCTTT. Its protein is CASSQGRGEAFF.

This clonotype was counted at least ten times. CDR3 sequence reads: CASLSYRADGEAFF. The DNA of the CDR3 is TGTGCCAGCCTAAGCTACAGGGCAGACGGTGAAGCTTTCTTT. The chain combines TRBV27 with TRBJ1-1; D may be TRBD1 (6 bases). The length of the CDR3 is 14 residues. The germline V and J ends were trimmed by 8 bases and 7 bases, with 20 bases remaining between them. Germline CDR1 is MNHEY and CDR2 is SMNVEV (reference sequence).

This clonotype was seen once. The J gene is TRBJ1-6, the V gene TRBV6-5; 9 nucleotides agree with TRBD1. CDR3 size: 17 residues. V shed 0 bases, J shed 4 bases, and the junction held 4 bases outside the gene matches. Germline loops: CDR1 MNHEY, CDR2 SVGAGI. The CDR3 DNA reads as TGTGCCAGCAGTTACTCGATGGGACAGGGATATAATTCACCCCTCCACTTT. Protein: CASSYSMGQGYNSPLHF.

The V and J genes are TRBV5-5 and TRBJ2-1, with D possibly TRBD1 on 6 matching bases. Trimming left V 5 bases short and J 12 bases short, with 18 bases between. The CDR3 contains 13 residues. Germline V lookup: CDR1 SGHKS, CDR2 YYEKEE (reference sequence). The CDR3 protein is CASRITGTTGQFF. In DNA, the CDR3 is TGTGCCAGCAGAATCACAGGGACAACGGGGCAGTTCTTC. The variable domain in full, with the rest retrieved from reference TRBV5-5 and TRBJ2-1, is DAGVTQSPTHLIKTRGQQVTLRCSPISGHKSVSWYQQVLGQGPQFIFQYYEKEERGRGNFPDRFSARQFPNYSSELNVNALLLGDSALYLCASRITGTTGQFFGPGTRLTVL.

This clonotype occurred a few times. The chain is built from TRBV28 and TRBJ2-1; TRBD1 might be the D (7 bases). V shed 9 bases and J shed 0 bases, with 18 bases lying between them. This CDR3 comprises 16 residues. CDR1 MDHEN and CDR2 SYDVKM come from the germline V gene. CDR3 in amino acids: CASIGGGDSSYNEQFF. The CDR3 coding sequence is TGTGCCAGTATAGGGGGCGGGGACAGCTCCTACAATGAGCAGTTCTTC.

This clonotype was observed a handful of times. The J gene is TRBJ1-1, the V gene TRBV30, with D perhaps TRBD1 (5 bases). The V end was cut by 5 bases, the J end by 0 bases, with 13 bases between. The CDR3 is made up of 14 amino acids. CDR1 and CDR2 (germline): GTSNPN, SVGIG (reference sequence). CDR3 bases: TGTGCCTGGGCCCAGGGAGCCATGAACACTGAAGCTTTCTTT. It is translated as CAWAQGAMNTEAFF. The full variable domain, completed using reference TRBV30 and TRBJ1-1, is SQTIHQWPATLVQPVGSPLSLECTVEGTSNPNLYWYRQAAGRGLQLLFYSVGIGQISSEVPQNLSASRPQDRQFILSSKKLLLSDSGFYLCAWAQGAMNTEAFFGQGTRLTVV.

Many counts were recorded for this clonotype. The CDR3 nucleotides read TGTGCCATCAGTTCTACCAGCGGCAGCAATGAGCAGTTCTTC. As protein: CAISSTSGSNEQFF. The chain uses TRBV10-3 and TRBJ2-1; D is perhaps TRBD2 (5 bases). The CDR3 contains 14 residues. Germline V gene lookup returns CDR1 ENHRY and CDR2 SYGVKD. Trimming cost V 5 bases and J 6 bases, with 14 bases left between them.

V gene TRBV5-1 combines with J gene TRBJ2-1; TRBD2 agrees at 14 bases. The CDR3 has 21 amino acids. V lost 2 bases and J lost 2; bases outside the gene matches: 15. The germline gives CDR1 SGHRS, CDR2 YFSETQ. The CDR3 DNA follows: TGCGCCAGCAGCTTTTACCGCGGGACTAGCGGGAGAGGGGCGGCCTACAATGAGCAGTTCTTC. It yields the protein CASSFYRGTSGRGAAYNEQFF.

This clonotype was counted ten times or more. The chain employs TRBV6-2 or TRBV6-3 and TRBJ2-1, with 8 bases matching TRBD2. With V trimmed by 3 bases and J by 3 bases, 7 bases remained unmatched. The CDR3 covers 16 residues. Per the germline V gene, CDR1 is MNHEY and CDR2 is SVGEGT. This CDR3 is CASSYIPGGGYNEQFF. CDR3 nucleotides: TGTGCCAGCAGTTATATCCCGGGAGGGGGCTACAATGAGCAGTTCTTC.

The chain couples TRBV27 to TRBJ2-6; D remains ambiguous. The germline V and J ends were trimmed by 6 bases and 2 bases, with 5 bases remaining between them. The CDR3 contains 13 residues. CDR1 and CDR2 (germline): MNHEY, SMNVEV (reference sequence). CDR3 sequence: CASRVTGANVLTF. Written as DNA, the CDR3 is TGTGCCAGCAGAGTGACTGGGGCCAACGTCCTGACTTTC.

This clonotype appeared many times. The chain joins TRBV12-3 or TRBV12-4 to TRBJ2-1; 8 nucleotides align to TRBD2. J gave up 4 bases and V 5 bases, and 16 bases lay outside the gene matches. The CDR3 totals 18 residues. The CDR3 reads CASSLWRGSGRVYNEQFF. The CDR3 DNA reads TGTGCCAGCAGTCTCTGGCGGGGGAGCGGGAGAGTTTACAATGAGCAGTTCTTC.

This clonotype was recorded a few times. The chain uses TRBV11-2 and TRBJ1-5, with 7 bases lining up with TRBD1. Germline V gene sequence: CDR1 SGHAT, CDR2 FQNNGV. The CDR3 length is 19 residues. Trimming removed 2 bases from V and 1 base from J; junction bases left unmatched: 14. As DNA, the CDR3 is TGTGCCAGCAGCTTAAGGGCCAAGAGTCAGGGGGGAAGCAATCAGCCCCAGCATTTT. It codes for CASSLRAKSQGGSNQPQHF.

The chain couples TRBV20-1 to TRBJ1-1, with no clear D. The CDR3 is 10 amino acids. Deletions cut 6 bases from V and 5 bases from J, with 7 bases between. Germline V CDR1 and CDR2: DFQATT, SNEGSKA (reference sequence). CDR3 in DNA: TGCAGTGCACGGTGGACTGAAGCTTTCTTT. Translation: CSARWTEAFF.

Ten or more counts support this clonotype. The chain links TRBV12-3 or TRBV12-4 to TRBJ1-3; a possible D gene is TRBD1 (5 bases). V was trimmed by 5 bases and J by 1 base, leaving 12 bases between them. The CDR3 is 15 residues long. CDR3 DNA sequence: TGTGCCAGCAGTCCGGGACTACTTTCTGGAAACACCATATATTTT. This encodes CASSPGLLSGNTIYF.

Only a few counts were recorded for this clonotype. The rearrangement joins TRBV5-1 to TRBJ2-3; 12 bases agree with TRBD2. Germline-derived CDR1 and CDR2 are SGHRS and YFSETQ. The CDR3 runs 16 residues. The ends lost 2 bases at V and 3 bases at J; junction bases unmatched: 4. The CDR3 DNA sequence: TGCGCCAGCAGCTTACTAGCGGGAGGAAGGACAGATACGCAGTATTTT. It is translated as CASSLLAGGRTDTQYF.

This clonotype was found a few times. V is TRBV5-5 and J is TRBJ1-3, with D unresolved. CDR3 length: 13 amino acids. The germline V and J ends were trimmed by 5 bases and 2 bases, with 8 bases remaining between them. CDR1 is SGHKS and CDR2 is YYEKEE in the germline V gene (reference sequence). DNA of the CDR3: TGTGCCAGCAGTTTTATCCCTGGAAACACCATATATTTT. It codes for CASSFIPGNTIYF.

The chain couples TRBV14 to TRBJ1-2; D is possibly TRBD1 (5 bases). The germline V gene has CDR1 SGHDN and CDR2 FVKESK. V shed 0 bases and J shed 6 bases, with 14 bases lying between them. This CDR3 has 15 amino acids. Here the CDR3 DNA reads TGTGCCAGCAGCCAAGATCGACGGGCGGGACATGGCTACACCTTC. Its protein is CASSQDRRAGHGYTF.

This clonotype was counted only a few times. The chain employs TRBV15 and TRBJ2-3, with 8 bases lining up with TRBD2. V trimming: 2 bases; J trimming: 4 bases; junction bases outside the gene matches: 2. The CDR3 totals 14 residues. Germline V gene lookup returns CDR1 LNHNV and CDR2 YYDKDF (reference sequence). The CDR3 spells CATSRPGGADTQYF. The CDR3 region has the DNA TGTGCCACCAGCAGACCGGGAGGGGCAGATACGCAGTATTTT.